This entry lists 6 T cell receptor beta chains sequenced from one sample in a study of response to subunit inactivated influenza vaccine. Each CDR3 protein is one row after TCRdb ran MiXCR on the RT-PCR reads. This table holds hundreds of thousands of distinct CDR3 sequences, 18% found once. The source material was PBMCs from blood, sampled roughly 5 days after vaccination. These receptors all stem from a man aged 45-60 years who received an inactivated influenza vaccine.

A few counts support this clonotype. The chain is built from TRBV4-2 and TRBJ1-1; TRBD1 aligns across 9 bases. Germline lookup yields CDR1 LGHNA and CDR2 YNFKEQ. Trimming cost V 6 bases and J 1 base; bases outside gene matches: 0. This CDR3 is built from 13 residues. CDR3 sequence reads: CASRDRGNTEAFF. CDR3 bases: TGTGCCAGCAGGGACAGGGGGAACACTGAAGCTTTCTTT.

The rearrangement links TRBV20-1 to TRBJ2-1; D remains ambiguous. Germline V gives CDR1 DFQATT, CDR2 SNEGSKA (reference sequence). This CDR3 contains 10 residues. Trimming took 4 bases from V and 9 from J, leaving 7 bases between them. The CDR3 is CSAKVLEQFF. In DNA, the CDR3 is TGCAGTGCTAAGGTCCTTGAGCAGTTCTTC.

This sequence joins TRBV5-1 and TRBJ2-3; 10 nucleotides line up with TRBD2. The CDR3 is 14 residues long. In germline, CDR1 is SGHRS, CDR2 YFSETQ. Germline trimming cut 4 bases from V and 4 bases from J; bases unmatched to any gene: 3. CDR3 sequence (DNA): TGCGCCAGCAGCCTTAGCGGGAGGTCAGATACGCAGTATTTT. Translated, it gives CASSLSGRSDTQYF.

This clonotype was counted only a few times. The chain employs TRBV12-3 or TRBV12-4 and TRBJ1-5; D uncertain. V lost 1 base and J lost 7, with 11 bases in between. The length of the CDR3 is 14 residues. The CDR3 region is CASSLVGPHQPQHF. The CDR3 region has the DNA TGTGCCAGCAGTTTAGTCGGTCCGCACCAGCCCCAGCATTTT.

This clonotype has just a few counts. This chain uses TRBV10-3 with TRBJ2-7; TRBD1 might be the D (6 bases). The ends were cut back, 5 bases at V and 5 bases at J, with 10 bases in the middle. CDR3 length: 12 residues. Germline CDR1 is ENHRY and CDR2 is SYGVKD. In nucleotides, the CDR3 is TGTGCCATCAGTCTACAGGGCCACGAGCAGTACTTC. Its protein product is CAISLQGHEQYF.

This clonotype was recorded many times. This rearrangement joins TRBV9 to TRBJ2-3, with a weak D call TRBD2 (6 bases). CDR3 length: 18 amino acids. Deletions cut 0 bases from V and 1 base from J, with 18 bases between. CDR1 SGDLS and CDR2 YYNGEE come from the germline V gene. The CDR3 sequence: CASSVATLEGYRTDTQYF. CDR3 nucleotide sequence: TGTGCCAGCAGCGTAGCTACGTTGGAGGGTTATCGCACAGATACGCAGTATTTT.